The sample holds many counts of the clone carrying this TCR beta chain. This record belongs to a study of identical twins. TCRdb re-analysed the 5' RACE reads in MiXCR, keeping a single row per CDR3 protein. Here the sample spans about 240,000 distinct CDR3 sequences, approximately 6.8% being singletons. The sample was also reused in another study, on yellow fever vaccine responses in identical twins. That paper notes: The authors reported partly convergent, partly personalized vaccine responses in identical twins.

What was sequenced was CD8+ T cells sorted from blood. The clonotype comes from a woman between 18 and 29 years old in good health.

The CDR3 bases are TGTGCCAGCAGTTTCGGAGGTGCCTACAATGAGCAGTTCTTC. Residues: CASSFGGAYNEQFF. V gene TRBV12-3 or TRBV12-4 combines with J gene TRBJ2-1; D is possibly TRBD2 (5 bases). This CDR3 is 14 amino acids long. Deletions cut 3 bases from V and 2 bases from J, with 8 bases between.